A selection of T cell receptor beta chains follows, all from one sample in a study of Graves' ophthalmopathy and Graves' hyperthyroidism. TCRdb reprocessed the multiplex PCR reads via MiXCR and lists one record per CDR3 protein. The repertoire holds about 640,000 distinct CDR3 sequences, 35% to 45% seen once, with 3% to 4% in the top ten. Sequencing was carried out using peripheral blood. These receptors came from an adult man with Graves' ophthalmopathy. CDR3s include the opening cysteine and the closing phenylalanine or tryptophan. Fields, in order: D gene, J gene, clone size, CDR3 length, V gene, CDR3 DNA, CDR3 protein. D genes are given only for firm matches. Clone size is not always given. Where it is, it says once, few, many or a class for expanded clones.

>.|TRBJ2-7|once|13|TRBV24-1
TGTGCCACCAGTCCTGGGCATCGCTACGAGCAGTACTTC
CATSPGHRYEQYF
>.|TRBJ1-1|many|12|TRBV12-3/TRBV12-4
TGTGCCAGCAAGAGAGACAGAACTGAAGCTTTCTTT
CASKRDRTEAFF
>TRBD1|TRBJ1-5|.|15|TRBV2
TGTGCCAGCAGCTCTTCCCCAGGGGGCGAGCAGCCCCAGCATTTT
CASSSSPGGEQPQHF
>.|TRBJ2-3|.|13|TRBV11-2
TGTGCCAGCAGCGGGAACACACATATGGCGCAGTATTTT
CASSGNTHMAQYF
>.|TRBJ2-1|few|12|TRBV6-6
TGTGCCAGCACTATAGGGGAGAATGAGCAGTTCTTC
CASTIGENEQFF
>.|TRBJ1-4|many|15|TRBV15
TGTGCCGCCACCAAGGGCAATAGGATTAATGAAAAACTGTTTTTT
CAATKGNRINEKLFF
>TRBD2|TRBJ2-5|.|18|TRBV7-2
TGTGCCACCAGTGCTGGGACTAGCGGGAGCGCAAGGAGGGAGACCCAGTACTTC
CATSAGTSGSARRETQYF
>.|TRBJ2-7|many|16|TRBV9
TGTGCCAGCAGCCCCCCGGGGGGACAGCGGGCCTACGAGCAGTACTTC
CASSPPGGQRAYEQYF
>.|TRBJ2-7|few|14|TRBV12-3/TRBV12-4
TGTGCCAGCAGTTTTAAAGGTCCGGGCTACGAGCAGTACTTC
CASSFKGPGYEQYF
>.|TRBJ1-6|many|15|TRBV5-1
TGCGCCAGCAGCTTGGCCGGAGACTATAATTCACCCCTCCACTTT
CASSLAGDYNSPLHF
>TRBD1|TRBJ2-6|.|17|TRBV2
TGTGCCAGCAGTAGGACAGGGGTGGCCTCTGGGGCCAACGTCCTGACTTTC
CASSRTGVASGANVLTF
>.|TRBJ1-2|many|14|TRBV10-3
TGTGCCATCAGTGAGGTACAGGGCCGTCTAGACTACACCTTC
CAISEVQGRLDYTF
>.|TRBJ1-3|.|16|TRBV12-3/TRBV12-4
TGTGCCAGCAGTACCGGGACCGCGAGCTCTGGAAACACCATATATTTT
CASSTGTASSGNTIYF
>.|TRBJ1-6|few|17|TRBV2
TGTGCCAGCAGTGGGACGGCTCTGAGCTCCTATAATTCACCCCTCCACTTT
CASSGTALSSYNSPLHF
>.|TRBJ1-5|many|14|TRBV5-8
TGTGCCAGCAGTATTGGCACACCCAATCAGCCCCAGCATTTT
CASSIGTPNQPQHF
>TRBD1|TRBJ1-5|few|11|TRBV6-1
TGTGCCGGACAGGGGGGTCAGCCCCAGCATTTT
CAGQGGQPQHF
>TRBD1|TRBJ2-5|many|15|TRBV10-3
TGTGCCAGTTACGCACACGACAGGGTTCAAGAGACCCAGTACTTC
CASYAHDRVQETQYF
>TRBD1|TRBJ2-5|few|15|TRBV2
TGTGCCAGCAATAGCAGGGGGCCGTACCAAGAGACCCAGTACTTC
CASNSRGPYQETQYF
>.|TRBJ2-7|many|12|TRBV20-1
TGCAGTGCTAGAGATCTTGGAAACGAGCAGTACTTC
CSARDLGNEQYF
>.|TRBJ2-1|few|13|TRBV2
TGTGCCAGCAGTCGGGACCTGGGTAGTGAGCAGTTCTTC
CASSRDLGSEQFF
>.|TRBJ1-3|many|14|TRBV7-2
TGTGCCAGCAGCTTAGAGACAACTGGAAACACCATATATTTT
CASSLETTGNTIYF
>.|TRBJ2-5|many|13|TRBV7-2
TGTGCCAGCAGCTTAGATGTCCAAGAGACCCAGTACTTC
CASSLDVQETQYF
>.|TRBJ2-3|few|13|TRBV29-1
TGCAGCGTTTCTGGGCGGACCACAGATACGCAGTATTTT
CSVSGRTTDTQYF
>.|TRBJ2-7|many|15|TRBV7-9
TGTGCCAGCATGACCCCGGGACCGATTCAATACGAGCAGTACTTC
CASMTPGPIQYEQYF
>.|TRBJ2-5|.|13|TRBV5-5
TGTGCCAGCAGCTGGGGGCGGGAAGAGGCCCAGTACTTC
CASSWGREEAQYF
>TRBD1|TRBJ1-4|many|16|TRBV14
TGTGCCAGCAGCCAGCACACAGGGGGAGATCGTGAAAAACTGTTTTTT
CASSQHTGGDREKLFF
>.|TRBJ1-2|many|13|TRBV6-5
TGTGCCAGCAGTTACGCAGGAGTCTATGGCTACACCTTC
CASSYAGVYGYTF
>.|TRBJ2-7|.|14|TRBV2
TGTGCCAGCAGCCGCCTTATGAAGTCGGAGGAGCAGTACTTC
CASSRLMKSEEQYF
>.|TRBJ1-2|.|13|TRBV7-8
TGTGCCAGCAGCTCCGACCGGTTCTATGGCTACACCTTC
CASSSDRFYGYTF
>TRBD1|TRBJ1-1|many|16|TRBV7-3
TGTGCCAGCAGCTTATGGGACAGGGCTTCGATAACTGAAGCTTTCTTT
CASSLWDRASITEAFF
>TRBD1|TRBJ2-7|.|17|TRBV15
TGTGCCACCAGCAGAGGGGGATCGACAGGGGAAGGAGGTGAGCAGTACTTC
CATSRGGSTGEGGEQYF
>.|TRBJ1-2|.|15|TRBV9
TGTGCCAGCAGCGTAACAGGTTATATCACGGATGGCTACACCTTC
CASSVTGYITDGYTF
>.|TRBJ1-1|.|13|TRBV29-1
TGCAGCGTTGTGCGCCCGGGGGGCACTGAAGCTTTCTTT
CSVVRPGGTEAFF
>TRBD1|TRBJ1-2|many|14|TRBV25-1
TGTGCCAGCAGCCCGACAGGGGTGCTCGGTGGCTACACCTTC
CASSPTGVLGGYTF
>TRBD1|TRBJ1-2|many|14|TRBV24-1
TGTGCCACCAGTGATTCCCGACAGGGCGGTGGCTACACCTTC
CATSDSRQGGGYTF
>.|TRBJ1-5|many|14|TRBV20-1
TGCAGTGCGAGAGCTGCCAGGGATAATCAGCCCCAGCATTTT
CSARAARDNQPQHF
>.|TRBJ2-5|.|13|TRBV20-1
TGCAGTGCTAGAGCGTCCAATCCGGAGACCCAGTACTTC
CSARASNPETQYF
>.|TRBJ1-5|.|14|TRBV7-4
TGTGCCAGCAGCGCGGGCGGACACAATCAGCCCCAGCATTTT
CASSAGGHNQPQHF
>TRBD2|TRBJ2-2|.|21|TRBV7-6
TGTGCCAGCAGCCTGCGACACCCTGGACTAGCGTGGGAGATTAAAACCGGGGAGCTGTTTTTT
CASSLRHPGLAWEIKTGELFF
>.|TRBJ2-5|.|13|TRBV7-2
TGTGCCAGCAGTCACGGGGTGAATCGGCCCCAGTACTTC
CASSHGVNRPQYF
>.|TRBJ2-7|many|12|TRBV10-2
TGCGCCAGCAGTGAGCCCAAATACGAGCAGTACTTC
CASSEPKYEQYF
>TRBD1|TRBJ1-5|many|17|TRBV25-1
TGTGCCAGCAGTGGAGGCAGGGGGCTTGGGAGCAATCAGCCCCAGCATTTT
CASSGGRGLGSNQPQHF
>.|TRBJ2-2|once|10|TRBV7-9
TGTGCCGTGGACCCTTGGGAGCTGTTTTTT
CAVDPWELFF
>.|TRBJ2-1|few|12|TRBV7-9
TGTGCCAGCAGCTTCGGTCACAATGAGCAGTTCTTC
CASSFGHNEQFF
>.|TRBJ1-2|.|15|TRBV15
TGTGCCACCAGCAGCAGTTACGGACGGCACTATGGCTACACCTTC
CATSSSYGRHYGYTF
>TRBD1|TRBJ1-5|many|15|TRBV27
TGTGCCAGCGGACAGGGAGCAAGTGGCAATCAGCCCCAGCATTTT
CASGQGASGNQPQHF
>TRBD2|TRBJ2-7|.|16|TRBV5-1
TGCGCCAGCAGCCCCGGGACTAGCGGGAACATCTACGAGCAGTACTTC
CASSPGTSGNIYEQYF
>TRBD1|TRBJ2-7|.|16|TRBV10-3
TGTGCCAGCAGTGAAGAAGGGACAGGGGGCTCCTACGAGCAGTACTTC
CASSEEGTGGSYEQYF